The 9 T cell receptor beta chains in this list originate from one sample, sequenced in a study of CD8 T cells in Susac syndrome (dated by TCRdb to about 2019). Libraries came from the immunoSEQ multiplex PCR assay. RNA was extracted using the RNeasy kit, and about 0.45 to 1 ug of the RNA was reverse transcribed with random hexamers. The raw public data were reprocessed by TCRdb itself: fastp quality trimming at Q25, MiXCR clonotype calling, in-frame beta chains only. Each entry is one CDR3 protein sequence, shown with its most common DNA and genes. This sample gives over 95,000 distinct CDR3 sequences in total; 80% to 95% of them show up just once. More than 0.13% of the sample goes to the ten largest clones. The sequenced sample was CD4+ T cells from PBMCs. Source of these receptors: a human donor in good health.

The chain is built from TRBV5-1 and TRBJ1-2, with 7 bases aligning to TRBD1. This CDR3 region has 16 residues. CDR1 is SGHRS and CDR2 is YFSETQ in the germline V gene. J gave up 4 bases and V 2 bases, and 11 bases lay outside the gene matches. CDR3 region: CASSFGTALDTYGYTF. CDR3 sequence (DNA): TGCGCCAGCAGCTTCGGGACAGCACTCGATACCTATGGCTACACCTTC.

This chain connects TRBV6-2 or TRBV6-3 to TRBJ1-2; D remains unclear. The ends were cut back, 0 bases at V and 4 bases at J, with 24 bases in the middle. This CDR3 contains 19 residues. The V gene's germline CDR1 is MNHEY and CDR2 SVGEGT. The CDR3, as DNA: TGTGCCAGCAGTTACTCAGACTACTCCATCTTGGGGAGATCCTATGGCTACACCTTC. The encoded protein is CASSYSDYSILGRSYGYTF.

The rearrangement links TRBV12-3 or TRBV12-4 to TRBJ2-5, with TRBD2 as a possible D gene (6 bases). Deletions cut 7 bases from V and 3 bases from J, with 15 bases between. CDR3 length equals 14 residues. The CDR3 reads CASKERTNEETQYF. CDR3 sequence (DNA): TGTGCCAGCAAAGAGAGGACTAATGAAGAGACCCAGTACTTC.

The chain carries TRBV28 and TRBJ2-3, with TRBD2 identical over 8 bases. V shed 8 bases and J 2 bases; nucleotides not matched to a gene: 6. This CDR3 spans 14 amino acids. The germline CDR1 and CDR2 sequences are MDHEN and SYDVKM. In DNA, the CDR3 is TGTGCCAGCCTTCCCGGGGGGGCCACAGATACGCAGTATTTT. Translated: CASLPGGATDTQYF.

The chain recombines TRBV5-1 with TRBJ1-1; no definite D call. The CDR3 spans 13 residues. Germline V gene data show CDR1 as SGHRS and CDR2 as YFSETQ. Deletions cut 0 bases from V and 11 bases from J, with 14 bases between. The CDR3 DNA sequence: TGCGCCAGCAGCTTGGATCCGGGGATTCCGGCTTTCTTT. As protein: CASSLDPGIPAFF.

The V gene is TRBV19, the J gene TRBJ2-5; D is possibly TRBD2 (5 bases). Between the trimmed V and J ends, which lost 4 bases and 4 bases, there was a span of 19 bases. Germline CDR1 is LNHDA and CDR2 is SQIVND (reference sequence). The CDR3 covers 16 residues. The CDR3 region is CASSRSYQTKGETQYF. CDR3 coding DNA: TGTGCCAGTAGTAGATCCTACCAGACTAAGGGAGAGACCCAGTACTTC.

The chain links TRBV3-1 to TRBJ1-1; TRBD1 is a possible D gene (6 bases). CDR3 size: 15 residues. The germline gives CDR1 LGHDT, CDR2 YNNKEL (reference sequence). Trimming shortened V by 4 bases and J by 2 bases, and 14 bases separated the two germline ends. The CDR3 nucleotides read TGTGCCAGCAGCCTTTCCTCACAGGGCAACACTGAAGCTTTCTTT. Amino acid sequence: CASSLSSQGNTEAFF.

The rearrangement links TRBV7-2 to TRBJ2-1; 8 nucleotides match TRBD1. Trimming took 3 bases from V and 7 from J; bases not matched to a gene: 8. The CDR3 is 15 amino acids. CDR1 is SGHTA and CDR2 is FQGNSA in the germline V gene. The CDR3 sequence: CASSFVGQGGNEQFF. The CDR3 nucleotides read TGTGCCAGCAGCTTCGTTGGACAGGGCGGGAATGAGCAGTTCTTC. Using reference TRBV7-2 and TRBJ2-1 for the parts outside the CDR3, the full variable domain is GAGVSQSPSNKVTEKGKDVELRCDPISGHTALYWYRQSLGQGLEFLIYFQGNSAPDKSGLPSDRFSAERTGGSVSTLTIQRTQQEDSAVYLCASSFVGQGGNEQFFGPGTRLTVL.

This clonotype was counted between two and nine times. The chain uses TRBV27 and TRBJ2-1; 7 bases agree with TRBD1. The germline V gene has CDR1 MNHEY and CDR2 SMNVEV (reference sequence). The V segment lost 4 bases and the J segment 6 bases; nucleotides outside the gene matches: 9. This CDR3 has 15 amino acids. The CDR3 protein is CASSYGTAGSNEQFF. The CDR3 nucleotides read TGTGCCAGCAGTTACGGGACAGCCGGATCCAATGAGCAGTTCTTC.